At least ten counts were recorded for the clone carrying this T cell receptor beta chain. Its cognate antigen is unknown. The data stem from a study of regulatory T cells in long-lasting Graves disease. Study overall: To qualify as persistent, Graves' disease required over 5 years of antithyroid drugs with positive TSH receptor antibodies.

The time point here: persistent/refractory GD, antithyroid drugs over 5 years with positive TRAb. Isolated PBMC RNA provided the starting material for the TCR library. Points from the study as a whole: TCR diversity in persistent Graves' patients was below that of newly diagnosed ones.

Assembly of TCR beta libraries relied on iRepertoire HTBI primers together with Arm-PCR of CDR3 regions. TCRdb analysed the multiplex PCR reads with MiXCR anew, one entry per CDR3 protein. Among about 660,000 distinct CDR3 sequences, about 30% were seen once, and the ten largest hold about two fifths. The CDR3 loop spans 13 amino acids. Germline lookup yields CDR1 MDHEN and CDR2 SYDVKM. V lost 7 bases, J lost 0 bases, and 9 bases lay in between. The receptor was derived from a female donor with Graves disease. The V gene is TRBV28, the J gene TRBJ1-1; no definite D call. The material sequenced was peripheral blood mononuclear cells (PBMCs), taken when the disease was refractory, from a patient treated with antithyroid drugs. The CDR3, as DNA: TGTGCCAGCACCGAGAGAATGAACACTGAAGCTTTCTTT. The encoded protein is CASTERMNTEAFF.